What follows are 27 T cell receptor beta chains derived from one specimen sequenced in a study of T cell changes during pregnancy in multiple sclerosis. Assay: immunoSEQ multiplex PCR; the TCRdb copy retains only in-frame clones and omits some. The repertoire holds around 42,000 clones, about 90% seen once, with approximately 0.5% in the top ten. The sample here was CD4+ T cells from peripheral blood mononuclear cells, taken in the second trimester of pregnancy. These receptors originate from a female donor in good health, enrolled as a control in a pregnancy study.

The V gene is TRBV20-1, the J gene TRBJ2-5; D is undetermined. Germline V gene lookup returns CDR1 DFQATT and CDR2 SNEGSKA (reference sequence). The CDR3 totals 11 residues. With 3 bases removed from V and 7 bases from J, the gap between germline ends came to 9 bases. CDR3 residues: CSASYTGTQYF. CDR3 coding DNA: TGCAGTGCTAGTTATACCGGGACCCAGTACTTC.

This clone was seen just once. The gene calls are TRBV2 and TRBJ2-3, with 7 bases lining up with TRBD1. V lost 10 bases and J lost 12; bases outside the gene matches: 10. CDR1 is SNHLY, CDR2 FYNNEI, per germline. The CDR3 runs to 11 residues. The CDR3 nucleotides are TGTGCCACCAAGGGGACAGTGCAACAGTATTTT. This sequence encodes CATKGTVQQYF.

The gene calls are TRBV23-1 and TRBJ2-7; TRBD1 aligns across 10 bases. TRBV23-1 is classed as an ORF, of uncertain function. V lost 4 bases and J lost 5; bases outside the gene matches: 5. The CDR3 has 14 residues. The CDR3: CASSRDRGRNEQYF. CDR3 sequence (DNA): TGCGCCAGCAGTCGCGACAGGGGGCGGAACGAGCAGTACTTC.

The chain links TRBV7-8 to TRBJ2-1; TRBD2 agrees at 7 bases. Germline V gene sequence: CDR1 SGHVS, CDR2 FQNEAQ. The CDR3 extends over 16 amino acids. V lost 2 bases and J lost 3; bases outside the gene matches: 7. This CDR3 is CASSLNRGVGYNEQFF. DNA of the CDR3: TGTGCCAGCAGCTTAAACCGGGGGGTGGGCTACAATGAGCAGTTCTTC.

The V and J genes are TRBV30 and TRBJ1-5; D might be TRBD1 (5 bases). CDR3 size: 15 residues. V lost 0 bases and J 4 bases, leaving 13 bases between the germline ends. The germline V gene encodes CDR1 GTSNPN and CDR2 SVGIG (reference sequence). The CDR3: CAWSVSGKGNQPQHF. The CDR3 DNA reads as TGTGCCTGGAGTGTAAGTGGGAAGGGGAATCAGCCCCAGCATTTT.

This chain uses TRBV25-1 with TRBJ1-5; TRBD1 matches 9 bases. J was trimmed by 5 bases and V by 8 bases; bases with no gene match: 10. The CDR3 contains 15 residues. From germline, CDR1 is MGHDK and CDR2 SYGVNS. The CDR3 DNA follows: TGTGCCAGCCCACTGCTAAGACAGGGGGATCAGCCCCAGCATTTT. Translated, it gives CASPLLRQGDQPQHF.

V gene TRBV7-2 combines with J gene TRBJ2-7, with a tentative D call TRBD1 (5 bases). Trimming pared 5 bases from V and 1 base from J, leaving 18 bases between. The V gene's germline CDR1 is SGHTA and CDR2 FQGNSA. The CDR3 loop spans 16 amino acids. The CDR3 is CASSPLWGQVSYEQYF. The CDR3, as DNA: TGTGCCAGCAGCCCCCTTTGGGGCCAAGTATCCTACGAGCAGTACTTC.

The genes are TRBV15 and TRBJ2-5; D remains ambiguous. There are 12 residues in the CDR3. Between the trimmed V and J ends, which lost 2 bases and 4 bases, there was a span of 5 bases. CDR1 LNHNV and CDR2 YYDKDF come from the germline V gene (reference sequence). The CDR3 nucleotides read TGTGCCACCAGCAGATTCCGAGAGACCCAGTACTTC. It codes for CATSRFRETQYF.

DNA of the CDR3: TGTGCCAGCAGCTTGACAGGGGGCGTACATACTGAAGCTTTCTTT. Its protein is CASSLTGGVHTEAFF. The chain employs TRBV7-9 and TRBJ1-1; 10 bases are shared with TRBD1. Germline V CDR1 and CDR2: SEHNR, FQNEAQ (reference sequence). This CDR3 has 15 amino acids. V dropped 3 bases and J dropped 5; count of bases not matched to a gene: 6.

V and J are TRBV7-8 and TRBJ1-2; 10 positions match TRBD1. The germline V gene encodes CDR1 SGHVS and CDR2 FQNEAQ. V dropped 3 bases and J dropped 6; count of bases not matched to a gene: 4. This CDR3 region has 14 residues. The chain's CDR3 is CASSFDRGQDGYTF. The CDR3, as DNA: TGTGCCAGCAGCTTTGACAGGGGGCAAGATGGCTACACCTTC.

The genes are TRBV30 and TRBJ1-1; 12 positions match TRBD1. Unmatched junction bases numbered 14, after V lost 4 bases and J lost 5 bases. The CDR3 is made up of 17 amino acids. The V gene's germline CDR1 is GTSNPN and CDR2 SVGIG (reference sequence). This CDR3 reads CAWNPSGGQGAGTEAFF. For the CDR3, the DNA is TGTGCCTGGAACCCCTCGGGGGGACAGGGGGCGGGTACTGAAGCTTTCTTT. The full variable domain, rest sourced from reference TRBV30 and TRBJ1-1, is SQTIHQWPATLVQPVGSPLSLECTVEGTSNPNLYWYRQAAGRGLQLLFYSVGIGQISSEVPQNLSASRPQDRQFILSSKKLLLSDSGFYLCAWNPSGGQGAGTEAFFGQGTRLTVV.

This chain connects TRBV7-3 to TRBJ2-1; 9 nucleotides align to TRBD2. The CDR3 is made up of 14 amino acids. J was trimmed by 7 bases and V by 4 bases; bases with no gene match: 5. The germline V gene has CDR1 SGHTA and CDR2 FQGTGA. The CDR3 DNA is TGTGCCAGCAGCTGGGGTCTAGCGGGGAATGAGCAGTTCTTC. Its protein is CASSWGLAGNEQFF.

The chain links TRBV25-1 to TRBJ1-4; no firm D call. V was clipped by 3 bases and J by 5 bases, with 7 bases between them. Germline CDR1 and CDR2: MGHDK and SYGVNS. CDR3 length equals 13 residues. The CDR3, as DNA: TGTGCCAGCAGTGACAGTATCAATGAAAAACTGTTTTTT. This translates into CASSDSINEKLFF.

The chain links TRBV7-8 to TRBJ1-5; D remains ambiguous. Per the germline V gene, CDR1 is SGHVS and CDR2 is FQNEAQ. V shed 5 bases and J shed 8 bases, with 10 bases lying between them. The CDR3 totals 12 residues. CDR3 loop: CASSRAKEPQHF. CDR3 DNA: TGTGCCAGCAGCCGTGCGAAAGAGCCCCAGCATTTT.

This chain joins TRBV28 and TRBJ1-1; 10 bases are shared with TRBD1. Trimming took 4 bases from V and 4 from J; bases not matched to a gene: 3. CDR1 MDHEN and CDR2 SYDVKM come from the germline V gene. This CDR3 spans 14 amino acids. CDR3 residues: CASSSGQGFTEAFF. CDR3 bases: TGTGCCAGCAGTTCGGGACAGGGGTTCACTGAAGCTTTCTTT.

This rearrangement joins TRBV7-2 to TRBJ2-2; 14 nucleotides agree with TRBD2. The germline V gene encodes CDR1 SGHTA and CDR2 FQGNSA. J was trimmed by 6 bases and V by 5 bases; bases with no gene match: 5. CDR3 length: 16 residues. Here the CDR3 DNA reads TGTGCCAGCAGCCTTGGGACTAGCGGGAGCCCCGGGGAGCTGTTTTTT. It specifies CASSLGTSGSPGELFF. The full variable domain, its missing parts supplied by reference TRBV7-2 and TRBJ2-2, is GAGVSQSPSNKVTEKGKDVELRCDPISGHTALYWYRQSLGQGLEFLIYFQGNSAPDKSGLPSDRFSAERTGGSVSTLTIQRTQQEDSAVYLCASSLGTSGSPGELFFGEGSRLTVL.

V is TRBV2 and J is TRBJ2-1, with D tentatively TRBD2 (6 bases). With 7 bases removed from V and 10 bases from J, the gap between germline ends came to 14 bases. CDR1 is SNHLY and CDR2 is FYNNEI in the germline V gene. This CDR3 has 12 residues. CDR3 region: CASTRTEGEQFF. CDR3 coding DNA: TGTGCCAGCACCAGGACGGAGGGCGAGCAGTTCTTC. Together with reference TRBV2 and TRBJ2-1, the CDR3 gives the full variable domain: EPEVTQTPSHQVTQMGQEVILRCVPISNHLYFYWYRQILGQKVEFLVSFYNNEISEKSEIFDDQFSVERPDGSNFTLKIRSTKLEDSAMYFCASTRTEGEQFFGPGTRLTVL.

This clone showed up just once. The chain couples TRBV2 to TRBJ2-1; TRBD2 agrees at 7 bases. The V segment lost 1 base and the J segment 1 base; nucleotides outside the gene matches: 4. This CDR3 spans 16 amino acids. Germline V CDR1 and CDR2: SNHLY, FYNNEI. CDR3: CASSEGQRGSYNEQFF. For the CDR3, the DNA is TGTGCCAGCAGTGAAGGTCAGCGGGGATCCTACAATGAGCAGTTCTTC.

The chain employs TRBV7-2 and TRBJ2-1; D is unclear. This CDR3 spans 12 amino acids. Germline CDR1 reads SGHTA; CDR2 reads FQGNSA. Trimming left V 3 bases short and J 4 bases short, with 4 bases between. The CDR3 DNA follows: TGTGCCAGCAGCTTTACTTACAATGAGCAGTTCTTC. As protein: CASSFTYNEQFF.

The chain links TRBV5-1 to TRBJ1-5; D gene ambiguous. CDR1 and CDR2 from the germline V gene are SGHRS and YFSETQ. Trimming shortened V by 4 bases and J by 3 bases, and 11 bases separated the two germline ends. The CDR3 sequence is 14 residues long. The CDR3 sequence is CASSEGGSNQPQHF. The CDR3 region has the DNA TGCGCCAGCAGCGAAGGAGGGTCCAATCAGCCCCAGCATTTT.

The chain has TRBV28 and TRBJ2-5, with 10 bases lining up with TRBD1. The DNA matches TRBJ2-7 better at its end, which makes the J call doubtful. The germline V gene encodes CDR1 MDHEN and CDR2 SYDVKM. This CDR3 contains 14 residues. CDR3 amino acids: CASRPGQGIYEQYF. In DNA form, the CDR3 reads TGTGCCAGCAGACCGGGACAGGGGATCTACGAGCAGTACTTC.

The chain is built from TRBV7-2 and TRBJ2-5; 8 bases match TRBD2. The germline V gene has CDR1 SGHTA and CDR2 FQGNSA. The CDR3 covers 13 residues. After removal of 4 bases from V and 4 bases from J, the junction contained 2 bases not matched to a gene. The CDR3 sequence: CASSSGLAETQYF. CDR3 nucleotide sequence: TGTGCCAGCAGCTCAGGACTAGCAGAGACCCAGTACTTC.

The rearrangement uses TRBV6-4 and TRBJ2-2, with 10 bases fitting TRBD1. This CDR3 has 14 residues. From germline, CDR1 is MRHNA and CDR2 SNTAGT. Trimming at V came to 7 bases and at J to 6 bases, leaving 5 bases not matched to a gene. The CDR3 is CASKHGQGAGELFF. The CDR3, as DNA: TGTGCCAGCAAACATGGACAGGGGGCCGGGGAGCTGTTTTTT.

The chain links TRBV7-2 to TRBJ2-7; D call uncertain. The V and J ends lost 1 base and 1 base respectively, with 5 bases between them. This CDR3 contains 13 residues. In germline, CDR1 is SGHTA, CDR2 FQGNSA. The CDR3 sequence: CASSLGLSYEQYF. In DNA, the CDR3 is TGTGCCAGCAGCTTAGGGCTGTCCTACGAGCAGTACTTC. Filled out from reference TRBV7-2 and TRBJ2-7, the complete variable domain reads GAGVSQSPSNKVTEKGKDVELRCDPISGHTALYWYRQSLGQGLEFLIYFQGNSAPDKSGLPSDRFSAERTGGSVSTLTIQRTQQEDSAVYLCASSLGLSYEQYFGPGTRLTVT.

This clone was observed a single time. This sequence joins TRBV29-1 and TRBJ2-3; TRBD2 matches at 7 bases. Trimming removed 3 bases from V and 3 bases from J; junction bases left unmatched: 6. Per germline, CDR1 SQVTM and CDR2 ANQGSEA. The CDR3 is made up of 14 amino acids. CDR3 sequence reads: CSVERTSGTDTQYF. The CDR3 nucleotides read TGCAGCGTTGAGAGGACTAGTGGAACAGATACGCAGTATTTT.

V gene TRBV10-2 combines with J gene TRBJ2-2, with 7 bases matching TRBD2. Germline CDR1 and CDR2: WSHSY and SAAADI. V was clipped by 8 bases and J by 0 bases; unmatched bases: 6. The CDR3 has 15 residues. CDR3 DNA sequence: TGCGCCAGCTCCCCCGGACTAGCGAACACCGGGGAGCTGTTTTTT. It yields the protein CASSPGLANTGELFF.

The chain joins TRBV2 to TRBJ1-6; the D is unclear. The germline gives CDR1 SNHLY, CDR2 FYNNEI. V dropped 5 bases and J dropped 8 bases, with 10 bases sitting between them. This CDR3 has 13 amino acids. The CDR3 DNA reads TGTGCCAGCAGTAGGGAGGGCTATTCACCCCTCCACTTT. The encoded protein is CASSREGYSPLHF.